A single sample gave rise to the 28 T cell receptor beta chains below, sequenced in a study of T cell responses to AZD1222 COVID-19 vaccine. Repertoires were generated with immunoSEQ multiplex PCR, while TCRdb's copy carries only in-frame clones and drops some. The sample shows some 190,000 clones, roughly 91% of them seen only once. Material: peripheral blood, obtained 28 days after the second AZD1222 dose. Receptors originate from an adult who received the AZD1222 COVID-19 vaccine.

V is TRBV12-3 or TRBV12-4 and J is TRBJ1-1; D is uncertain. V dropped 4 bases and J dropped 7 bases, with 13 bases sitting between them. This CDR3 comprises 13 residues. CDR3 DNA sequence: TGTGCCAGCAGTTGGGATGGGCTTAGTGAAGCTTTCTTT. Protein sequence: CASSWDGLSEAFF.

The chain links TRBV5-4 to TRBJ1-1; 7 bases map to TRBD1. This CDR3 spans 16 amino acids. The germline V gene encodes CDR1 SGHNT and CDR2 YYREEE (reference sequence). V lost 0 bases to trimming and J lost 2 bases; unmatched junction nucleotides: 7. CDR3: CASSLGQGFSNTEAFF. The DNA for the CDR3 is TGTGCCAGCAGCTTGGGACAGGGTTTTTCAAACACTGAAGCTTTCTTT.

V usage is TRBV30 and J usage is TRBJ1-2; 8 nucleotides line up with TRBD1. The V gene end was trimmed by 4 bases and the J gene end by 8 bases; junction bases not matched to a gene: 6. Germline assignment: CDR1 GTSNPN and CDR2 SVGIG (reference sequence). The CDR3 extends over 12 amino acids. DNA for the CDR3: TGTGCCTGGACAGGGGGCCCAGGGGGCTACACCTTC. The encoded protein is CAWTGGPGGYTF.

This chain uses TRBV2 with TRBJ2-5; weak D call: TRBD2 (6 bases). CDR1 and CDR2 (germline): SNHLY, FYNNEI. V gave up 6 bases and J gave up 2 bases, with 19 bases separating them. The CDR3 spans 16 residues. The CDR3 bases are TGTGCCAGCAGCCCGGGGTTTGGAGGGGCGCAAGAGACCCAGTACTTC. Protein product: CASSPGFGGAQETQYF.

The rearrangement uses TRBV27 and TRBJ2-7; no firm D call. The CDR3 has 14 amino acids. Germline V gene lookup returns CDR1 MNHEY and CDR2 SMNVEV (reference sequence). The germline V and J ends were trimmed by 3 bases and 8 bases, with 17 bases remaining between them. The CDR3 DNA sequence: TGTGCCAGCAGTTTCTCGGACCCGGTGAATCAGCAGTACTTC. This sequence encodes CASSFSDPVNQQYF.

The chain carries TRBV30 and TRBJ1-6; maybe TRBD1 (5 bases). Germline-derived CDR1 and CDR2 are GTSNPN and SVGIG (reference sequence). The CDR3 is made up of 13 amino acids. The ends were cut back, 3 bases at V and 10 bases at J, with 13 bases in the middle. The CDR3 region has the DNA TGTGCCTGGAGAAAGGGACTTTGGTCACCCCTCCACTTT. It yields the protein CAWRKGLWSPLHF.

In DNA, the CDR3 is TGTGCCAGCGGGGAGTTACAATCCTACGAGCAGTACTTC. Translated, it gives CASGELQSYEQYF. The chain carries TRBV28 and TRBJ2-7; D may be TRBD2 (5 bases). CDR1 and CDR2 (germline): MDHEN, SYDVKM. V lost 8 bases to trimming and J lost 1 base, with 12 bases between them. The CDR3 runs 13 residues.

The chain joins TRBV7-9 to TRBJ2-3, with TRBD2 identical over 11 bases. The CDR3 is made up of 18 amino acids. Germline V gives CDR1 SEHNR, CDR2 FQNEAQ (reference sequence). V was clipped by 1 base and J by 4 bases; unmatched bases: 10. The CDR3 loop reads CASSLVGRLAGLADTQYF. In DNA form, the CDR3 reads TGTGCCAGCAGCTTAGTTGGTAGACTAGCGGGATTGGCAGATACGCAGTATTTT.

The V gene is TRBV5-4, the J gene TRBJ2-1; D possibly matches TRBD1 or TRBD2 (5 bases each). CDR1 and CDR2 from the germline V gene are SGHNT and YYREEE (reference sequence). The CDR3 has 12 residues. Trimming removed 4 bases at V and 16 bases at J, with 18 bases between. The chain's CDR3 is CASSKISGTPFF. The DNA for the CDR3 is TGTGCCAGCAGCAAAATCTCCGGGACGCCTTTCTTC.

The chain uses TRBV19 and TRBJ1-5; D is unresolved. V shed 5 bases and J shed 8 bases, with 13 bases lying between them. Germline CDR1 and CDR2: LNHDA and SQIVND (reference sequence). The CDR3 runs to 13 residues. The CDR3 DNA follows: TGTGCCAGTAGTGACTCCCCAATTGAGCCCCAGCATTTT. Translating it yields CASSDSPIEPQHF.

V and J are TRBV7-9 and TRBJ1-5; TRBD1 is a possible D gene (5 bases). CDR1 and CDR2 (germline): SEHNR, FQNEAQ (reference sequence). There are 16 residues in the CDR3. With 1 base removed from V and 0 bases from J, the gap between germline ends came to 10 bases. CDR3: CASSLGSGDSNQPQHF. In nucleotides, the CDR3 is TGTGCCAGCAGCTTAGGGTCGGGGGATAGCAATCAGCCCCAGCATTTT.

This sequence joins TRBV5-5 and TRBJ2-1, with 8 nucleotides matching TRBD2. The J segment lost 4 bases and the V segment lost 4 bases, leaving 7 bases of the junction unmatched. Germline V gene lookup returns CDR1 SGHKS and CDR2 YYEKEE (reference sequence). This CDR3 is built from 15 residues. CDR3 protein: CASSLELAGYNEQFF. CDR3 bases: TGTGCCAGCAGCCTAGAGTTAGCGGGGTACAATGAGCAGTTCTTC.

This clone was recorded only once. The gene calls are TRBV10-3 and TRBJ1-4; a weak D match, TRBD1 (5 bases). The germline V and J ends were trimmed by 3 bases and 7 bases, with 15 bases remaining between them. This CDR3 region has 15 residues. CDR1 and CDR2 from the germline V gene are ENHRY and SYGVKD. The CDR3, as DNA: TGTGCCATCAGTGACTCCAGCAGGGCAGCTGAAAAACTGTTTTTT. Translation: CAISDSSRAAEKLFF.

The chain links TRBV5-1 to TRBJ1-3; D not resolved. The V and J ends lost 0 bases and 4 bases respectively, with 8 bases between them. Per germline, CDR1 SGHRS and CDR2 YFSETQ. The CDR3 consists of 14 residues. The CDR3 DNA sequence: TGCGCCAGCAGCTTGGACGGGAAAGGAAACACCATATATTTT. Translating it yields CASSLDGKGNTIYF. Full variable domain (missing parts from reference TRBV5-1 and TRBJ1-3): KAGVTQTPRYLIKTRGQQVTLSCSPISGHRSVSWYQQTPGQGLQFLFEYFSETQRNKGNFPGRFSGRQFSNSRSEMNVSTLELGDSALYLCASSLDGKGNTIYFGEGSWLTVV.

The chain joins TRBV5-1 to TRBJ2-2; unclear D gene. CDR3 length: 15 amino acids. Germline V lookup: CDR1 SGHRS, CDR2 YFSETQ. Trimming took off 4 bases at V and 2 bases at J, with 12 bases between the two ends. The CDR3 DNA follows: TGCGCCAGCAGCCCTCCCAGGCTAAACACCGGGGAGCTGTTTTTT. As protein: CASSPPRLNTGELFF.

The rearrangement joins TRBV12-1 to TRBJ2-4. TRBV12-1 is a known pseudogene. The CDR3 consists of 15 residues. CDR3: CASSWELRLKNIQYF. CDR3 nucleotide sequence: TGTGCCAGCAGCTGGGAATTGCGACTGAAAAACATTCAGTACTTC.

For the CDR3, the DNA is TGTGCCAGCAGCTTAAGTCGACGGGGGCGGAATTCACCCCTCCACTTT. Translated: CASSLSRRGRNSPLHF. The chain has TRBV7-8 and TRBJ1-6; D perhaps matches TRBD1 (6 bases). This CDR3 region has 16 residues. V gave up 2 bases and J gave up 7 bases, with 15 bases separating them. Germline V CDR1 and CDR2: SGHVS, FQNEAQ.

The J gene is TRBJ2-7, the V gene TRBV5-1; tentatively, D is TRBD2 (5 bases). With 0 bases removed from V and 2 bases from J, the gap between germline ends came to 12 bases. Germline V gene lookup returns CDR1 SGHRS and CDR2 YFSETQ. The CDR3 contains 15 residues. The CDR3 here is CASSLVADGTYEQYF. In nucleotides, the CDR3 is TGCGCCAGCAGCTTGGTGGCGGACGGGACCTACGAGCAGTACTTC.

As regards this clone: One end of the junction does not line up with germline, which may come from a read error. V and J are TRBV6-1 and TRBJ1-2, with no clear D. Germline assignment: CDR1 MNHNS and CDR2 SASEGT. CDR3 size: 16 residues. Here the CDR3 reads CASSEASAELSGGYTF. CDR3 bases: TGTGCCAGCAGCGAAGCATCCGCGGAGCTGAGCGGTGGCTACACCTTC.

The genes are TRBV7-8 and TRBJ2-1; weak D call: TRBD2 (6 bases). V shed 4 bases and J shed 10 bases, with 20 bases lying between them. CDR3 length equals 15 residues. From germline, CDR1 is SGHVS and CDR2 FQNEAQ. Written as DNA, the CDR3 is TGTGCCAGCAGCTCCTCCCGACTAGATACCAGGGAGCAGTTCTTC. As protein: CASSSSRLDTREQFF.

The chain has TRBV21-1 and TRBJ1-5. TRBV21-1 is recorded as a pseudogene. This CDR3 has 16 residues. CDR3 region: CASRKGQRTSNQPQHF. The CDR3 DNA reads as TGTGCCAGCAGAAAAGGCCAACGTACCAGCAATCAGCCCCAGCATTTT.

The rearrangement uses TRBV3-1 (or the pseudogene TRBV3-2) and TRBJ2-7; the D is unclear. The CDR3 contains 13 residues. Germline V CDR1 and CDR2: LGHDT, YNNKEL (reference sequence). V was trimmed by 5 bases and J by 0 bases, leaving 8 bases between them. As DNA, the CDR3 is TGTGCCAGCAGCGGACGCTACTCCTACGAGCAGTACTTC. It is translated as CASSGRYSYEQYF.

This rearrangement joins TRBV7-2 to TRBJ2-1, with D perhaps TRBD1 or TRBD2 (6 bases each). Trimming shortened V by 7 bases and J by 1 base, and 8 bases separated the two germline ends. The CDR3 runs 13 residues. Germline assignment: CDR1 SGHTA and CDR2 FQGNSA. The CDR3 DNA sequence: TGTGCCAGCATAGGGGGGTCCTACAATGAGCAGTTCTTC. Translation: CASIGGSYNEQFF.

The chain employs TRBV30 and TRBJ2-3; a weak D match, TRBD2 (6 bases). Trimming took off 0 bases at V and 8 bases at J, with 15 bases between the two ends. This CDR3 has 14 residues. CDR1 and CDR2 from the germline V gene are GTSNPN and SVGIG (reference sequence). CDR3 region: CAWSVREMWGTQYF. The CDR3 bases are TGTGCCTGGAGTGTACGGGAGATGTGGGGTACGCAGTATTTT. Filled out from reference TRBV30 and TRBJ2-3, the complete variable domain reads SQTIHQWPATLVQPVGSPLSLECTVEGTSNPNLYWYRQAAGRGLQLLFYSVGIGQISSEVPQNLSASRPQDRQFILSSKKLLLSDSGFYLCAWSVREMWGTQYFGPGTRLTVL.

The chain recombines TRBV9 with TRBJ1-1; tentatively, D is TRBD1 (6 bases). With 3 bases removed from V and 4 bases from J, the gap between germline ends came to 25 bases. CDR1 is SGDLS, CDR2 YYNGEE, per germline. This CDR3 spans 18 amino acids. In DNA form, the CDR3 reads TGTGCCAGCAGCGAGCTCCCCAGGGGTCAACACAGGTCCACTGAAGCTTTCTTT. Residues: CASSELPRGQHRSTEAFF.

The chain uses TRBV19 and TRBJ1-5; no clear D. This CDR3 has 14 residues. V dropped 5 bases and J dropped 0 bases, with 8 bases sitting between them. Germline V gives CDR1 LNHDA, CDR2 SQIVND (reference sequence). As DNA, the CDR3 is TGTGCCAGTAGTTCAACAAATAGCAATCAGCCCCAGCATTTT. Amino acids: CASSSTNSNQPQHF.

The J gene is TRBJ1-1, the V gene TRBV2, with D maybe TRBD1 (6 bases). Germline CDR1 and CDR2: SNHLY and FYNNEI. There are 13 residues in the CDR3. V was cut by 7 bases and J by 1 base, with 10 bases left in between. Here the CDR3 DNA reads TGTGCCAGCACCCGGACAGAGAACACTGAAGCTTTCTTT. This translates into CASTRTENTEAFF.

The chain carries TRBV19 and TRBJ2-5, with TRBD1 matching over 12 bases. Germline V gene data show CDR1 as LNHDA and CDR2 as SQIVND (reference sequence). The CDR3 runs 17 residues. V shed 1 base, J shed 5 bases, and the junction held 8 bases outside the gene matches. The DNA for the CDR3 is TGTGCCAGTAGTATAGGGGACAGGGGGCGAAGGTTGGAGACCCAGTACTTC. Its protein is CASSIGDRGRRLETQYF.